Listed here is a single TCR beta chain. Antigen: not known. This sample was included in a study of PD-1 blockade in classical Hodgkin lymphoma. Overall study results and limits: Diversity similar to that of newly diagnosed patients was seen at baseline in complete responders.

TCRdb's table, derived via immunoSEQ multiplex PCR, lists solely in-frame clones and lacks some. The data contain tens of thousands of clones, roughly 82% of them singletons. In every patient, relapse followed autologous stem cell transplantation, while exposure to brentuximab vedotin differed. This specimen consisted of peripheral blood mononuclear cells (PBMCs), obtained before the second cycle of nivolumab. This receptor was taken from a human donor with classical Hodgkin lymphoma.

The CDR3 protein is CATSGTGDEKLFF. The DNA for the CDR3 is TGTGCCACCTCGGGAACAGGGGATGAAAAACTGTTTTTT. The chain joins TRBV15 to TRBJ1-4; 7 bases are a match to TRBD1. The germline V gene has CDR1 LNHNV and CDR2 YYDKDF (reference sequence). The CDR3 spans 13 residues. J lost 6 bases, V lost 8 bases, and 6 bases had no gene match.